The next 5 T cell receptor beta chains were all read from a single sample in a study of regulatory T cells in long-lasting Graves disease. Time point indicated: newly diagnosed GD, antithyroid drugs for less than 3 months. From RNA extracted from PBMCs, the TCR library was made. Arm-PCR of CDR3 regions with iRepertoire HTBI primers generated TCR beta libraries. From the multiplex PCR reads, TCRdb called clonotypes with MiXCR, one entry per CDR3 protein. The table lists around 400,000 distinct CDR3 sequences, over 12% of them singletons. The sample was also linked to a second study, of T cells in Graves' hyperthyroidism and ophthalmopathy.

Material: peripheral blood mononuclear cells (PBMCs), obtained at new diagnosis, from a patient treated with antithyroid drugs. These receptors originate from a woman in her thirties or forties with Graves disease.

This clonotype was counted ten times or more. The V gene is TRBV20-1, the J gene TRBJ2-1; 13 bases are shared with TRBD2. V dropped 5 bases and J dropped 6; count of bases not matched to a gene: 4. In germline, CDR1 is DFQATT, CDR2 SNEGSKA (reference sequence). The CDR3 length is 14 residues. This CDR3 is CSAGTSGKGNEQFF. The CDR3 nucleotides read TGCAGTGCTGGGACTAGCGGGAAAGGCAATGAGCAGTTCTTC.

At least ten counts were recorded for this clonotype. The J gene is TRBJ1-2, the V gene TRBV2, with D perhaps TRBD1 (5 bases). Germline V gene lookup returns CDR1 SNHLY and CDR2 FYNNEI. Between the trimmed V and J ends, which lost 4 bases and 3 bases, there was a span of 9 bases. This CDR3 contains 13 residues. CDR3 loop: CASSVLGDYGYTF. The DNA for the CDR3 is TGTGCCAGCAGTGTATTGGGGGACTATGGCTACACCTTC.

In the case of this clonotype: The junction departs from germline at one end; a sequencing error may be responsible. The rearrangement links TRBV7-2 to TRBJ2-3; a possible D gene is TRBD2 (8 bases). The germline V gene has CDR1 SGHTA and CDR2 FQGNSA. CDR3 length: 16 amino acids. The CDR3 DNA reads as TGCGCCAGCAGCCAAGGGGGCGGGAGGACCACAGATACGCAGTATTTT. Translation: CASSQGGGRTTDTQYF.

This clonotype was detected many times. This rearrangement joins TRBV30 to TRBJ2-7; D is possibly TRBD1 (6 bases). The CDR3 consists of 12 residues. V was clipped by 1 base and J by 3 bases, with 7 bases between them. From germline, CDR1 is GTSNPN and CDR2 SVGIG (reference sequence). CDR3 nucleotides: TGTGCCTGGAGTGAAGGGGGCTACGAGCAGTACTTC. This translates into CAWSEGGYEQYF.

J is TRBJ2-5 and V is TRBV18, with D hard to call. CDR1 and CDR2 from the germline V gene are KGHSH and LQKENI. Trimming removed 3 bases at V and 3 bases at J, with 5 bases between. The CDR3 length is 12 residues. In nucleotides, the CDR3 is TGTGCCAGCTCACCTTTTAAAGAGACCCAGTACTTC. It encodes CASSPFKETQYF.